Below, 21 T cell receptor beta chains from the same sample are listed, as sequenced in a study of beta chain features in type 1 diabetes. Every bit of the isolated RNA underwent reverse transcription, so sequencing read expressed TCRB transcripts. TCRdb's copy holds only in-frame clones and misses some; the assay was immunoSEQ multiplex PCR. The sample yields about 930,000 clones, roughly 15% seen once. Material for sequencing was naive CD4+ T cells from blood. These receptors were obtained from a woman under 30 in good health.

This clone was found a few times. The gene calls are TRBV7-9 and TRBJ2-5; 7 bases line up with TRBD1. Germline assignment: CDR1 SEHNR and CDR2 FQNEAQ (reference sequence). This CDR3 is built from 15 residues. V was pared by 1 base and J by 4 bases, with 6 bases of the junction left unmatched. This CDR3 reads CASSLVGDRVETQYF. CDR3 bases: TGTGCCAGCAGCTTAGTAGGAGACAGGGTAGAGACCCAGTACTTC.

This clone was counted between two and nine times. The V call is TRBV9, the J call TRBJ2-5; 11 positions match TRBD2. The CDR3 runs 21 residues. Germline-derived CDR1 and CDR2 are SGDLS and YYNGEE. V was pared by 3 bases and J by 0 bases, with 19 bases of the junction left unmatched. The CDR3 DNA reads TGTGCCAGCAGCGCGAGTTCCCCCCAACTAGCGGGAGCTTGCCACCAAGAGACCCAGTACTTC. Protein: CASSASSPQLAGACHQETQYF.

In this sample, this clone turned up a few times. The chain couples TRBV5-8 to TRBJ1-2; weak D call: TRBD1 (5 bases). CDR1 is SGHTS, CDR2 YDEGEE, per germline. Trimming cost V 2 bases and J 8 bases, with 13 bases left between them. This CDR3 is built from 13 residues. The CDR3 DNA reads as TGTGCCAGCAGCTTATCAGGGTCTCAAGGCTACACCTTC. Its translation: CASSLSGSQGYTF. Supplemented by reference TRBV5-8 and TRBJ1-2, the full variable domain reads EAGVTQSPTHLIKTRGQQATLRCSPISGHTSVYWYQQALGLGLQFLLWYDEGEERNRGNFPPRFSGRQFPNYSSELNVNALELEDSALYLCASSLSGSQGYTFGSGTRLTVV.

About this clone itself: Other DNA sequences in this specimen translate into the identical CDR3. The CDR3 DNA follows: TGTGCCAGCAGTCCTACAGGGAGCTCCTACGAGCAGTACTTC. It specifies CASSPTGSSYEQYF. The chain is built from TRBV5-4 and TRBJ2-7; weak D call: TRBD1 (6 bases). The CDR3 has 14 amino acids. The ends were cut back, 5 bases at V and 0 bases at J, with 12 bases in the middle. CDR1 SGHNT and CDR2 YYREEE come from the germline V gene (reference sequence).

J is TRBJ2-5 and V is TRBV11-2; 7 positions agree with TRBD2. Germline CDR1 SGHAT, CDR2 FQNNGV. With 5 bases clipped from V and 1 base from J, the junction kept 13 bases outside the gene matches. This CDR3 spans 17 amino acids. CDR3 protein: CASSGRGEGRFQETQYF. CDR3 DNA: TGTGCCAGCAGCGGCCGGGGGGAGGGTCGATTCCAAGAGACCCAGTACTTC.

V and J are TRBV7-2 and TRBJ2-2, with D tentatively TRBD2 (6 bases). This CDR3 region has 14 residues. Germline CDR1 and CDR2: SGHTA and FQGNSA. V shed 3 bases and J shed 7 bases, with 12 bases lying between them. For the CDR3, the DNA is TGTGCCAGCAGCTTGGTCTGGAGGGACGGGGAGCTGTTTTTT. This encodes CASSLVWRDGELFF.

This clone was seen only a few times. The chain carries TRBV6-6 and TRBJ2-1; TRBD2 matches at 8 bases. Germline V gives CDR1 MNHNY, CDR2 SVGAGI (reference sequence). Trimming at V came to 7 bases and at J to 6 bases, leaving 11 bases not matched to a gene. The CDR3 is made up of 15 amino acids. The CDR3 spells CASTYQGSGINEQFF. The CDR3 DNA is TGTGCCAGCACATACCAGGGTAGCGGGATCAATGAGCAGTTCTTC.

The CDR3 sequence is CASSQAPSGRVRNGNEQFF. CDR3 sequence (DNA): TGCGCCAGCAGCCAAGCCCCAAGCGGGAGGGTACGTAATGGGAATGAGCAGTTCTTC. The rearrangement uses TRBV4-3 and TRBJ2-1; 10 bases fit TRBD2. Germline-derived CDR1 and CDR2 are LGHNA and YSLEER. There are 19 residues in the CDR3. The junction had 16 bases not matched to a gene; V was cut back by 1 base and J by 7 bases.

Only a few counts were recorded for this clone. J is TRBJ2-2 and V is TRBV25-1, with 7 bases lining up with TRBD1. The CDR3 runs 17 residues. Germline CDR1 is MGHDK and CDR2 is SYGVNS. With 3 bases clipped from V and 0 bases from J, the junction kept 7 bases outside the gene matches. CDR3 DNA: TGTGCCAGCAGTGATGCAAAAGGGGGCCCGAACACCGGGGAGCTGTTTTTT. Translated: CASSDAKGGPNTGELFF.

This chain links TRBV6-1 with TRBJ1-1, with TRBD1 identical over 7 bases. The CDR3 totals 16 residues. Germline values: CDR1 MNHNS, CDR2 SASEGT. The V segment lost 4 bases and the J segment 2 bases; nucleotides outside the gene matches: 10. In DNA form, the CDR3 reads TGTGCCAGCAGTGGGGCCCCGGGGACAGATAACACTGAAGCTTTCTTT. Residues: CASSGAPGTDNTEAFF.

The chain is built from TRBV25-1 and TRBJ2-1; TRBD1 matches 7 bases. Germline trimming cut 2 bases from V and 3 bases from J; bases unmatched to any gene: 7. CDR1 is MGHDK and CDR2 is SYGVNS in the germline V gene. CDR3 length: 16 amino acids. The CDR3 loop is CASSERGTVGYNEQFF. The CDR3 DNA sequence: TGTGCCAGCAGTGAAAGAGGGACAGTGGGCTACAATGAGCAGTTCTTC.

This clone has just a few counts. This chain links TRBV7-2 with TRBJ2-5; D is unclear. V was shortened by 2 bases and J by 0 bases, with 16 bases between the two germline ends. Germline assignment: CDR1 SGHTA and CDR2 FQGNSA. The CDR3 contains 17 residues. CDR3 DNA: TGTGCCAGCAGCTTATATTTTCGGGTCTGGGACCAAGAGACCCAGTACTTC. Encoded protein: CASSLYFRVWDQETQYF.

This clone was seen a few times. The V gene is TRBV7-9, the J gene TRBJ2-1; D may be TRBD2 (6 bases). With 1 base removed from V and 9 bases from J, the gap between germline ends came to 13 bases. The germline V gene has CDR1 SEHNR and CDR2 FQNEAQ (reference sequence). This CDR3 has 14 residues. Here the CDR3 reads CASSLEDYRIEQFF. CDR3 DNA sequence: TGTGCCAGCAGCTTAGAGGACTATCGGATTGAGCAGTTCTTC.

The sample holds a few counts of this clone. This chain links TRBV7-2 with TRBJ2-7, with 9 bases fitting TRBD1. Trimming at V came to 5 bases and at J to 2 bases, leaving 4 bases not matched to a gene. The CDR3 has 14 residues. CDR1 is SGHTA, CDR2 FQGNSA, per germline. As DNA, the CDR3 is TGTGCCAGCAGCCGTGGACAGGGGCCCTACGAGCAGTACTTC. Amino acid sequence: CASSRGQGPYEQYF.

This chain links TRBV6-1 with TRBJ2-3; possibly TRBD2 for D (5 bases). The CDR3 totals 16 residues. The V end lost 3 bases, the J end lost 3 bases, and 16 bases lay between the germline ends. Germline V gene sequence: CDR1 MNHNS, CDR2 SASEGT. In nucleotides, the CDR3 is TGTGCCAGCAGTGACCTTTCGGCGGGCCGAACAGATACGCAGTATTTT. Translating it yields CASSDLSAGRTDTQYF.

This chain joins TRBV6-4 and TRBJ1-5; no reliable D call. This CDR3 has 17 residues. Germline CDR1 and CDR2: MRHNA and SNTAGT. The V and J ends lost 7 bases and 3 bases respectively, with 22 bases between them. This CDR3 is CASKSLILSAINQPQHF. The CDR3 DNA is TGTGCCAGCAAAAGCTTGATACTCAGTGCTATCAATCAGCCCCAGCATTTT.

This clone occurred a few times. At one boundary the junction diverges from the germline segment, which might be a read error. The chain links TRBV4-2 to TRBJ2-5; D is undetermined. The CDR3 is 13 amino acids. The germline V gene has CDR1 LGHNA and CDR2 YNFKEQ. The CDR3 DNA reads TGTGCCAGCAGCAAAGACTCGGCGGAGACCCAGTACTTC. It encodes CASSKDSAETQYF.

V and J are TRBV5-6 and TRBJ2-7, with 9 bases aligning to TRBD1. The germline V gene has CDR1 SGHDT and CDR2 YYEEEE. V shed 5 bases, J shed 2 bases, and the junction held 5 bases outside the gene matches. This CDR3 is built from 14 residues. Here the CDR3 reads CASRLRDRAYEQYF. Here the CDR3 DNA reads TGTGCCAGCAGACTCCGGGACAGGGCCTACGAGCAGTACTTC.

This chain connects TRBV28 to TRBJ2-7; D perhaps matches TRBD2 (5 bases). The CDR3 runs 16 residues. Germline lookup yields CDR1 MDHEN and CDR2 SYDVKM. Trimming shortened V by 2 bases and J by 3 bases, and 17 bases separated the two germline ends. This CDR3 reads CASSLSPWTGNYEQYF. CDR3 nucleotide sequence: TGTGCCAGCAGTTTAAGCCCCTGGACTGGAAACTACGAGCAGTACTTC.

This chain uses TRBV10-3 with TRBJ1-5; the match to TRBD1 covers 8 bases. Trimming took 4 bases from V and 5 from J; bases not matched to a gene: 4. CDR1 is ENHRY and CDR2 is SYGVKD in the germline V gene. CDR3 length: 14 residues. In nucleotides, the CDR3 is TGTGCCATCAGTGGACAGGGGACAGATCAGCCCCAGCATTTT. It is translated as CAISGQGTDQPQHF.

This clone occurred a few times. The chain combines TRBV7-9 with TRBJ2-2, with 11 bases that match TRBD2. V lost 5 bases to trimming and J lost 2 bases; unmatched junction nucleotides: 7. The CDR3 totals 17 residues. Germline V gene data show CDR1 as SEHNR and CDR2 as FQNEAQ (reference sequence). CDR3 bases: TGTGCCAGCAGCACCCCTACTAGCGGGAGAAACACCGGGGAGCTGTTTTTT. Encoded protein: CASSTPTSGRNTGELFF.